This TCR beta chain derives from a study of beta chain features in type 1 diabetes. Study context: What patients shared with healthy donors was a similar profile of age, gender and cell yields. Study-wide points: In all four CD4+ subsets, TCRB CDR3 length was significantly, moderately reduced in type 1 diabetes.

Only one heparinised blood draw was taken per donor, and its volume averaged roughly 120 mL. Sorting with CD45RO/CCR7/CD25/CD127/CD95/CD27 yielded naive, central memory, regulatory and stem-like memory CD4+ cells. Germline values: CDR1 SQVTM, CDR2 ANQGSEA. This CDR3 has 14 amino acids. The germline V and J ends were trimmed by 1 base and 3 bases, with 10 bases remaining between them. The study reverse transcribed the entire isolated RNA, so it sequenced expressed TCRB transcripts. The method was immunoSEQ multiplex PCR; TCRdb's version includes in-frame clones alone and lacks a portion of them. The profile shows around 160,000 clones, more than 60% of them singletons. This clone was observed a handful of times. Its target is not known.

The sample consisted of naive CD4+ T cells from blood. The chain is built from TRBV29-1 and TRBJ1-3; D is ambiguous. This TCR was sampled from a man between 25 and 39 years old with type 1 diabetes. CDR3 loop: CSVEGGLGGNTIYF. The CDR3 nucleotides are TGCAGCGTTGAAGGAGGGCTTGGTGGAAACACCATATATTTT.